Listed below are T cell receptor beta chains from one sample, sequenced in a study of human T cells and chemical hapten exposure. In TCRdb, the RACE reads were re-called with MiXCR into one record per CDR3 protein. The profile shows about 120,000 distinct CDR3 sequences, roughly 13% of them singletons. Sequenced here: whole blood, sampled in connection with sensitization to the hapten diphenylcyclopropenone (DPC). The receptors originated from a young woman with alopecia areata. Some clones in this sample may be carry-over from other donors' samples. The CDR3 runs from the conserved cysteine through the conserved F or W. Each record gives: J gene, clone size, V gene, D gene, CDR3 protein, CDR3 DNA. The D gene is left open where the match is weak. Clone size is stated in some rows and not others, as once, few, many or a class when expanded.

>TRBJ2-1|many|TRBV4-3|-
CASSLAYGAGEQFF
TGCGCCAGCAGTCTGGCTTATGGGGCAGGAGAGCAGTTCTTC
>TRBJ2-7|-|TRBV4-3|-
CASSQDRRQASYEQYF
TGCGCCAGCAGCCAAGATCGGAGACAGGCCTCCTACGAGCAGTACTTC
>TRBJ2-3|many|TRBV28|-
CASSFRELGTDTQYF
TGTGCCAGCAGTTTTAGGGAACTAGGCACAGATACGCAGTATTTT
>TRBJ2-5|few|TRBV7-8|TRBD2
CASSLGVLAGSETQYF
TGTGCCAGCAGCTTAGGAGTTCTAGCGGGGTCAGAGACCCAGTACTTC
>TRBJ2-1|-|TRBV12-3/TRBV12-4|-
CASSLTVHEQFF
TGTGCCAGCAGTCTCACAGTACATGAGCAGTTCTTC
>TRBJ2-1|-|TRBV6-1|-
CASSDEGGYNEQFF
TGTGCCAGCAGTGATGAGGGGGGCTACAATGAGCAGTTCTTC
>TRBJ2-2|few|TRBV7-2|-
CASSLDGGANTGELFF
TGTGCCAGCAGCTTAGACGGAGGGGCGAACACCGGGGAGCTGTTTTTT
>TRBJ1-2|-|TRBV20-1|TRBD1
CSARQGGYGGYTF
TGCAGTGCCAGACAGGGGGGATACGGAGGCTACACCTTC
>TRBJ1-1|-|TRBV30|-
CAWSAHRLNTEAFF
TGTGCCTGGAGTGCCCACAGACTGAACACTGAAGCTTTCTTT
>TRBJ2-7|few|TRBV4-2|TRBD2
CASSQETSGSYEQYF
TGTGCCAGCAGCCAAGAGACTAGCGGCTCCTACGAGCAGTACTTC
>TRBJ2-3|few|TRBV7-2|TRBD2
CASSPGLAGDTQYF
TGTGCCAGCAGCCCGGGACTAGCCGGTGATACGCAGTATTTT
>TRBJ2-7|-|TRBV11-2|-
CASSLGRDYEQYF
TGTGCCAGCAGCTTAGGCAGAGACTACGAGCAGTACTTC
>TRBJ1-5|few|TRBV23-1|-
CASSHRNQPQHF
TGCGCCAGCAGTCATCGCAATCAGCCCCAGCATTTT
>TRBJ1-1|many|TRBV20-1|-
CSAPDPNEDTEAFF
TGCAGTGCTCCAGACCCGAACGAGGACACTGAAGCTTTCTTT
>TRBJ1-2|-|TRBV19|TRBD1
CASSMGTGDYGYTF
TGTGCCAGTAGTATGGGGACAGGGGACTATGGCTACACCTTC
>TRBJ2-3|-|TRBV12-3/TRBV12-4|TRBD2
CASSLPPSGGATDTQYF
TGTGCCAGCAGTTTACCCCCCAGCGGGGGGGCGACAGATACGCAGTATTTT
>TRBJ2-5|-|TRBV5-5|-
CASSLGGSQETQYF
TGTGCCAGCAGCTTGGGAGGTTCCCAAGAGACCCAGTACTTC